This note documents a single TCR beta chain sequence. This clone's antigen is unknown. The record has no base qualities; no much larger clone is one base away. Including the terminal cysteine and phenylalanine, the CDR3 comprises 15 residues. CDR3 DNA is the only sequence kept; it has 45 bases, read in frame from the first base. Trimming leaves V shorter by 1 base and J shorter by 6 bases, with the junction holding 6 bases beyond the gene matches. The CDR1 and CDR2 encoded by the germline V gene are SGHVS and FNYEAQ. The data originate from a study of control samples from healthy donors and cancer patients (dated by TCRdb to about 2020). To prepare the library, the immunoSEQ multiplex PCR assay was applied. TCRdb took this table from immuneACCESS and kept in-frame rearrangements with V and J called. Such tables lack part of the clones; where checked against another copy, unresolved V genes explain under half of the gap, and the rest is unexplained. The sample table records about 120,000 clones; more than 85% of these occur just once. The top ten clonotypes cover roughly 2.5% of the sample.

The chain is made from TRBV7-6 and TRBJ2-1; 7 junctional bases match TRBD2. Sequencing was performed on blood. The receptor was isolated from a young man in good health. The sequence in DNA is TGTGCCAGCAGCTTAGGAGCGGGGCCACCCAATGAGCAGTTCTTC. The translation is CASSLGAGPPNEQFF.